This T cell receptor (beta chain) was recorded in a study of cytomegalovirus exposure and HLA in healthy donors. PCR primers comprised 60 Vbeta and 13 Jbeta primers. Here immunoSEQ multiplex PCR was the method, and the copy in TCRdb shows in-frame clones only, minus some. The table includes fewer than 100,000 clones, 60% to 80% detected once. Notes on this clone: Antigen: not known.

The trim removed 7 bases at V and 3 bases at J, leaving 5 bases unmatched. The CDR3 spans 14 residues. Germline values: CDR1 SQVTM, CDR2 ANQGSEA. The study, taken as a whole, reports: With further analysis later on, most CMV-associated TCR beta chains appeared HLA-restricted.

The receptor's source is a female donor in good health and CMV-seronegative. Sequencing was done on a sample of PBMCs. This chain links TRBV29-1 with TRBJ2-1, with TRBD2 matching 11 bases. CDR3 amino acids: CSATTSGVYNEQFF. The DNA for the CDR3 is TGCAGCGCCACGACTAGCGGGGTCTACAATGAGCAGTTCTTC.